The next 29 T cell receptor beta chains were all read from a single sample in a study of T cell responses to AZD1222 COVID-19 vaccine. Method: immunoSEQ multiplex PCR; TCRdb's copy keeps in-frame clones and lacks some. The profile shows roughly 100,000 clones, 90% of them singletons. This material consisted of peripheral blood, taken 28 days after the second AZD1222 dose. These receptors all come from an adult who received the AZD1222 COVID-19 vaccine.

This clone was recorded only once. V and J are TRBV5-1 and TRBJ1-1; D is unresolved. This CDR3 region has 14 residues. The V and J ends lost 0 bases and 3 bases respectively, with 9 bases between them. CDR1 and CDR2 (germline): SGHRS, YFSETQ. The CDR3 is CASSLGASDTEAFF. The CDR3 region has the DNA TGCGCCAGCAGCTTGGGGGCCTCGGACACTGAAGCTTTCTTT.

The rearrangement links TRBV10-3 to TRBJ2-7; TRBD1 might be the D (7 bases). This CDR3 region has 13 residues. V dropped 6 bases and J dropped 2 bases, with 11 bases sitting between them. In germline, CDR1 is ENHRY, CDR2 SYGVKD. The CDR3 sequence is CAIRPGGPYEQYF. DNA for the CDR3: TGTGCCATCAGGCCAGGGGGGCCCTACGAGCAGTACTTC.

About this clone itself: One junction end disagrees with the germline gene, perhaps due to a read error. The chain has TRBV20-1 and TRBJ2-3; D is possibly TRBD1 (6 bases). Germline V gives CDR1 DFQATT, CDR2 SNEGSKA (reference sequence). This CDR3 is built from 11 residues. The CDR3 DNA reads as TGCAGTGCTAGTTGGACAGCTACGCAGTATTTT. Translating it yields CSASWTATQYF.

The genes are TRBV5-1 and TRBJ2-1; D not resolved. The CDR3 runs 14 residues. The V gene lost 1 base and the J gene lost 7 bases, with 12 bases spanning the gap. Germline assignment: CDR1 SGHRS and CDR2 YFSETQ. CDR3 sequence reads: CASSLLAWRNEQFF. The CDR3 DNA reads TGCGCCAGCAGCTTGCTCGCCTGGAGAAATGAGCAGTTCTTC.

The chain carries TRBV29-1 and TRBJ2-5, with 8 bases that match TRBD2. CDR1 is SQVTM and CDR2 is ANQGSEA in the germline V gene. The V and J ends lost 3 bases and 2 bases, in that order; junction bases with no gene match: 5. The CDR3 consists of 14 residues. CDR3 region: CSVDWGGGQETQYF. The CDR3 region has the DNA TGCAGCGTTGATTGGGGCGGGGGGCAAGAGACCCAGTACTTC.

The chain recombines TRBV7-3 with TRBJ2-7, with 9 nucleotides matching TRBD1. Germline lookup yields CDR1 SGHTA and CDR2 FQGTGA. J lost 5 bases, V lost 0 bases, and 5 bases had no gene match. CDR3 size: 15 residues. CDR3 nucleotides: TGTGCCAGCAGCTTAACGGGACAGGGAGGGCACGAGCAGTACTTC. Its translation: CASSLTGQGGHEQYF. The variable domain in full, completed from reference TRBV7-3 and TRBJ2-7, reads GAGVSQTPSNKVTEKGKYVELRCDPISGHTALYWYRQSLGQGPEFLIYFQGTGAADDSGLPNDRFFAVRPEGSVSTLKIQRTERGDSAVYLCASSLTGQGGHEQYFGPGTRLTVT.

The V and J genes are TRBV3-1 (or the pseudogene TRBV3-2) and TRBJ2-7; a possible D gene is TRBD2 (6 bases). From germline, CDR1 is LGHDT and CDR2 YNNKEL (reference sequence). The V end was cut by 0 bases, the J end by 6 bases, with 9 bases between. The CDR3 has 13 amino acids. The CDR3: CASSQEEGSEQYF. The CDR3 bases are TGTGCCAGCAGCCAAGAGGAGGGTTCCGAGCAGTACTTC.

CDR3 loop: CASSPLMGQSSTDTQYF. The CDR3 DNA is TGTGCCAGCAGCCCCTTGATGGGACAGAGTAGCACAGATACGCAGTATTTT. This sequence joins TRBV7-9 and TRBJ2-3; 7 bases fit TRBD1. V lost 5 bases, J lost 0 bases, and 11 bases stayed unmatched. CDR3 length equals 17 residues. CDR1 SEHNR and CDR2 FQNEAQ come from the germline V gene (reference sequence). Drawing the rest from reference TRBV7-9 and TRBJ2-3, the complete variable domain is DTGVSQNPRHKITKRGQNVTFRCDPISEHNRLYWYRQTLGQGPEFLTYFQNEAQLEKSRLLSDRFSAERPKGSFSTLEIQRTEQGDSAMYLCASSPLMGQSSTDTQYFGPGTRLTVL.

This clone was seen a handful of times. The CDR3 sequence: CASSPGLASGNTIYF. The CDR3 coding sequence is TGTGCCAGCAGCCCGGGACTCGCCTCTGGAAACACCATATATTTT. The V call is TRBV5-4, the J call TRBJ1-3; perhaps TRBD1 as D (5 bases). V lost 4 bases, J lost 0 bases, and 11 bases lay in between. This CDR3 is 15 amino acids long. Germline-derived CDR1 and CDR2 are SGHNT and YYREEE (reference sequence). Filled out from reference TRBV5-4 and TRBJ1-3, the complete variable domain reads ETGVTQSPTHLIKTRGQQVTLRCSSQSGHNTVSWYQQALGQGPQFIFQYYREEENGRGNFPPRFSGLQFPNYSSELNVNALELDDSALYLCASSPGLASGNTIYFGEGSWLTVV.

The rearrangement links TRBV7-3 to TRBJ1-1; D is undetermined. CDR3 length equals 13 residues. Between the trimmed V and J ends, which lost 1 base and 7 bases, there was a span of 10 bases. Per the germline V gene, CDR1 is SGHTA and CDR2 is FQGTGA. CDR3 in DNA: TGTGCCAGCAGCTTAAGCGTTGATAGTGAAGCTTTCTTT. As protein: CASSLSVDSEAFF.

The J gene is TRBJ2-7, the V gene TRBV9, with TRBD1 as a possible D gene (6 bases). The CDR3 runs 13 residues. Per the germline V gene, CDR1 is SGDLS and CDR2 is YYNGEE. V gave up 3 bases and J gave up 5 bases, with 12 bases separating them. This CDR3 is CASSAGGRHEQYF. The CDR3 coding sequence is TGTGCCAGCAGCGCTGGGGGCCGACACGAGCAGTACTTC.

V is TRBV25-1 and J is TRBJ1-2, with 8 bases identical to TRBD1. V trimming: 3 bases; J trimming: 4 bases; junction bases outside the gene matches: 7. CDR3 length: 15 amino acids. Germline V gene data show CDR1 as MGHDK and CDR2 as SYGVNS. In nucleotides, the CDR3 is TGTGCCAGCAGTGAGACAGGGGAGGTAGTCTATGGCTACACCTTC. This codes for CASSETGEVVYGYTF.

This clone was counted once. The rearrangement links TRBV27 to TRBJ2-7, with D uncertain. The V gene lost 5 bases and the J gene lost 0 bases, with 14 bases spanning the gap. CDR3 size: 15 residues. Germline CDR1 reads MNHEY; CDR2 reads SMNVEV (reference sequence). The CDR3 here is CASSLDLPRSYEQYF. CDR3 nucleotides: TGTGCCAGCAGTCTCGATCTCCCACGCTCCTACGAGCAGTACTTC.

The chain employs TRBV19 and TRBJ2-3, with unresolved D. Germline V gives CDR1 LNHDA, CDR2 SQIVND (reference sequence). The CDR3 extends over 14 amino acids. The V gene lost 7 bases and the J gene lost 2 bases, with 13 bases spanning the gap. The CDR3 here is CASTSRIDTDTQYF. The CDR3 nucleotides are TGTGCCAGTACCTCCCGAATAGACACAGATACGCAGTATTTT. Together with reference TRBV19 and TRBJ2-3, the CDR3 gives the full variable domain: DGGITQSPKYLFRKEGQNVTLSCEQNLNHDAMYWYRQDPGQGLRLIYYSQIVNDFQKGDIAEGYSVSREKKESFPLTVTSAQKNPTAFYLCASTSRIDTDTQYFGPGTRLTVL.

This clone was seen only once. This sequence joins TRBV3-1 (or the pseudogene TRBV3-2) and TRBJ1-6, with D possibly TRBD1 on 6 matching bases. The CDR3 is 16 residues long. V shed 4 bases and J shed 4 bases, with 14 bases lying between them. Germline V lookup: CDR1 LGHDT, CDR2 YNNKEL (reference sequence). DNA for the CDR3: TGTGCCAGCAGCCGGGTCTCTGGGACATATAATTCACCCCTCCACTTT. This gives the protein CASSRVSGTYNSPLHF.

The genes are TRBV2 and TRBJ2-7, with D hard to call. V was cut by 0 bases and J by 7 bases, with 16 bases left in between. Germline V gives CDR1 SNHLY, CDR2 FYNNEI. The CDR3 has 15 residues. The CDR3 DNA sequence: TGTGCCAGCAGTGAAGCGTGGGCCACCGAAGAGGAGCAGTACTTC. Its translation: CASSEAWATEEEQYF.

Concerning this clone itself: This CDR3 is also generated by other DNA sequences in the sample. This rearrangement joins TRBV30 to TRBJ2-5, with D uncertain. Germline CDR1 and CDR2: GTSNPN and SVGIG (reference sequence). The CDR3 contains 11 residues. Trimming stripped 3 bases from V and 5 bases from J, with 7 bases between. The CDR3 loop is CAWSPRETQYF. The CDR3 DNA reads TGTGCCTGGAGCCCCAGGGAGACCCAGTACTTC.

This clone was recorded a few times. The CDR3 DNA reads TGTGCCAGCAGCTTAGATGGGAGACAGGGGTCCAATGAGCAGTTCTTC. It specifies CASSLDGRQGSNEQFF. This chain links TRBV11-3 with TRBJ2-1; 8 bases match TRBD1. The CDR3 sequence is 16 residues long. Germline lookup yields CDR1 SGHNT and CDR2 YENEEA. Trimming took 0 bases from V and 6 from J; bases not matched to a gene: 7.

This sequence joins TRBV11-1 and TRBJ2-7; possible D gene TRBD1, 6 bases. V lost 3 bases and J lost 7, with 13 bases in between. This CDR3 is 13 amino acids long. Per germline, CDR1 SGHAT and CDR2 FQDESV (reference sequence). DNA for the CDR3: TGTGCCAGCAGCTTGTGGACACAGGGAGAGCAGTACTTC. Its protein is CASSLWTQGEQYF. The complete variable domain, with remaining parts taken from reference TRBV11-1 and TRBJ2-7, reads EAEVAQSPRYKITEKSQAVAFWCDPISGHATLYWYRQILGQGPELLVQFQDESVVDDSQLPKDRFSAERLKGVDSTLKIQPAELGDSAMYLCASSLWTQGEQYFGPGTRLTVT.

V is TRBV9 and J is TRBJ2-2; TRBD2 matches at 10 bases. V gave up 7 bases and J gave up 7 bases; unmatched junction bases: 1. The germline V gene encodes CDR1 SGDLS and CDR2 YYNGEE. There are 12 residues in the CDR3. CDR3 sequence: CASGTSDGELFF. The DNA of the CDR3 is TGTGCCAGCGGGACTAGCGACGGGGAGCTGTTTTTT.

The chain links TRBV4-1 to TRBJ1-2, with D perhaps TRBD1 (5 bases). The ends were cut back, 0 bases at V and 4 bases at J, with 12 bases in the middle. Germline lookup yields CDR1 MGHRA and CDR2 YSYEKL. The CDR3 extends over 15 amino acids. Here the CDR3 DNA reads TGCGCCAGCAGCCAAGATCGGGGGGGTGGCTATGGCTACACCTTC. Protein product: CASSQDRGGGYGYTF.

This sequence joins TRBV7-8 and TRBJ1-2; D call uncertain. This CDR3 contains 15 residues. Germline V gives CDR1 SGHVS, CDR2 FQNEAQ. The V gene lost 2 bases and the J gene lost 0 bases, with 10 bases spanning the gap. CDR3 DNA: TGTGCCAGCAGCTTATGGCGGGGTGCTAACTATGGCTACACCTTC. It specifies CASSLWRGANYGYTF. Complete variable domain (other parts from reference TRBV7-8 and TRBJ1-2): GAGVSQSPRYKVAKRGQDVALRCDPISGHVSLFWYQQALGQGPEFLTYFQNEAQLDKSGLPSDRFFAERPEGSVSTLKIQRTQQEDSAVYLCASSLWRGANYGYTFGSGTRLTVV.

J is TRBJ2-1 and V is TRBV27, with D tentatively TRBD1 or TRBD2 (6 bases each). CDR3 length: 15 residues. Trimming shortened V by 5 bases and J by 7 bases, and 18 bases separated the two germline ends. Germline CDR1 reads MNHEY; CDR2 reads SMNVEV (reference sequence). The CDR3 sequence: CASSPQQPGANEQFF. DNA of the CDR3: TGTGCCAGCAGTCCCCAACAACCGGGGGCGAATGAGCAGTTCTTC.

This clone was found once. The chain combines TRBV18 with TRBJ1-2; D is possibly TRBD1 (6 bases). The CDR3 runs 13 residues. Trimming left V 5 bases short and J 3 bases short, with 10 bases between. Germline assignment: CDR1 KGHSH and CDR2 LQKENI. The CDR3 loop reads CASSSGADYGYTF. The CDR3 DNA sequence: TGTGCCAGCTCATCAGGGGCCGACTATGGCTACACCTTC. Based on the CDR3 plus reference TRBV18 and TRBJ1-2, the full variable domain is NAGVMQNPRHLVRRRGQEARLRCSPMKGHSHVYWYRQLPEEGLKFMVYLQKENIIDESGMPKERFSAEFPKEGPSILRIQQVVRGDSAAYFCASSSGADYGYTFGSGTRLTVV.

V usage is TRBV29-1 and J usage is TRBJ2-2; D not resolved. Trimming removed 5 bases from V and 2 bases from J, with 15 bases in between. This CDR3 has 15 residues. Per the germline V gene, CDR1 is SQVTM and CDR2 is ANQGSEA. For the CDR3, the DNA is TGCAGCGTTTCGCGGAGTGGCACTAACACCGGGGAGCTGTTTTTT. Its translation is CSVSRSGTNTGELFF.

This rearrangement joins TRBV29-1 to TRBJ2-7; TRBD1 or TRBD2 may be the D gene (5 bases each). CDR1 is SQVTM and CDR2 is ANQGSEA in the germline V gene. The CDR3 is made up of 12 amino acids. V was cut by 6 bases and J by 2 bases, with 11 bases left in between. The CDR3 DNA is TGCAGCGTGGGGGAGTTAACCTACGAGCAGTACTTC. Protein product: CSVGELTYEQYF.

This clone was detected only once. This chain links TRBV7-9 with TRBJ1-6; D remains ambiguous. Germline CDR1 reads SEHNR; CDR2 reads FQNEAQ (reference sequence). Trimming took 5 bases from V and 2 from J, leaving 13 bases between them. This CDR3 is 16 amino acids long. CDR3 sequence reads: CASSPWGVPYNSPLHF. The CDR3 bases are TGTGCCAGCAGCCCCTGGGGAGTCCCCTATAATTCACCCCTCCACTTT.

CDR3: CASSSIGTEAFF. The CDR3 bases are TGTGCCAGCAGTTCCATTGGGACTGAAGCTTTCTTT. J is TRBJ1-1 and V is TRBV27, with unresolved D. The CDR3 has 12 residues. CDR1 is MNHEY, CDR2 SMNVEV, per germline (reference sequence). V gave up 4 bases and J gave up 5 bases, with 8 bases separating them.

This sequence joins TRBV19 and TRBJ2-7; 9 bases map to TRBD1. CDR1 and CDR2 from the germline V gene are LNHDA and SQIVND (reference sequence). The CDR3 totals 14 residues. The junction had 6 bases not matched to a gene; V was cut back by 5 bases and J by 4 bases. DNA of the CDR3: TGTGCCAGTAGTCACGCGGACAGGGGTTACGAGCAGTACTTC. Residues: CASSHADRGYEQYF.